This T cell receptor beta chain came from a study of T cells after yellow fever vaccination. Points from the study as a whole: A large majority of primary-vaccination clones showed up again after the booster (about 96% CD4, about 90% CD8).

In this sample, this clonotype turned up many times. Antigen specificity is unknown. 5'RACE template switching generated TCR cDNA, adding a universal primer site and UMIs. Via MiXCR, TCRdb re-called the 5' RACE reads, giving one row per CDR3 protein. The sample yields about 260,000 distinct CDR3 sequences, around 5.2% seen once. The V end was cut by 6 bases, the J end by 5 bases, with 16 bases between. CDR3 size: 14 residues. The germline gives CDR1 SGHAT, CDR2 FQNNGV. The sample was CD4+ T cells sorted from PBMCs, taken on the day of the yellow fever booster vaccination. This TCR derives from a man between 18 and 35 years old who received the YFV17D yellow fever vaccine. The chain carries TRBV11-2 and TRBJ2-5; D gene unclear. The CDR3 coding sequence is TGTGCCAGCAGACCAGATAATGGGTGGGAGACCCAGTACTTC. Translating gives CASRPDNGWETQYF.